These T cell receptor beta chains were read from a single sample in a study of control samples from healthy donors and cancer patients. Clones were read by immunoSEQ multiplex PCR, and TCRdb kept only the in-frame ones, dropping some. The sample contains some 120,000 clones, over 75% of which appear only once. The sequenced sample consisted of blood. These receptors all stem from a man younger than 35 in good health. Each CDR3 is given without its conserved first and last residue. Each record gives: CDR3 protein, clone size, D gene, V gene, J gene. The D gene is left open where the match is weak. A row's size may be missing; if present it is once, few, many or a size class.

CDR3aa: ASSFSGQGLAGPYEQY; abundance: .; d_gene: .; v_gene: TRBV7-2; j_gene: TRBJ2-7
CDR3aa: ASRINRTPKNIQY; abundance: .; d_gene: .; v_gene: TRBV6-5; j_gene: TRBJ2-4
CDR3aa: ASSWTGGLLEAF; abundance: .; d_gene: TRBD1; v_gene: TRBV27; j_gene: TRBJ1-1
CDR3aa: ATSSRHNEQF; abundance: .; d_gene: .; v_gene: TRBV15; j_gene: TRBJ2-1
CDR3aa: ASSRDPAPTQY; abundance: .; d_gene: .; v_gene: TRBV12-3/TRBV12-4; j_gene: TRBJ2-3
CDR3aa: ASSRAGEAYNEQF; abundance: once; d_gene: TRBD2; v_gene: TRBV4-3; j_gene: TRBJ2-1
CDR3aa: ASSLAASEQY; abundance: .; d_gene: .; v_gene: TRBV5-1; j_gene: TRBJ2-7
CDR3aa: ASSTTANTEAF; abundance: once; d_gene: .; v_gene: TRBV7-3; j_gene: TRBJ1-1
CDR3aa: ASSKTQGEQY; abundance: .; d_gene: .; v_gene: TRBV28; j_gene: TRBJ2-7
CDR3aa: ASSQSKREDTDTQY; abundance: .; d_gene: TRBD2; v_gene: TRBV23-1; j_gene: TRBJ2-3
CDR3aa: ASSTGTGANEQF; abundance: .; d_gene: TRBD1; v_gene: TRBV11-3; j_gene: TRBJ2-1
CDR3aa: ASSTGQTYNEQF; abundance: .; d_gene: TRBD1; v_gene: TRBV5-8; j_gene: TRBJ2-1
CDR3aa: ASSLAQGAPTELF; abundance: .; d_gene: TRBD1; v_gene: TRBV5-8; j_gene: TRBJ2-2
CDR3aa: AEKPGQGQETQY; abundance: .; d_gene: TRBD1; v_gene: TRBV30; j_gene: TRBJ2-5
CDR3aa: ASSPGLGAF; abundance: .; d_gene: .; v_gene: TRBV2; j_gene: TRBJ1-1
CDR3aa: ASSATTSGGREQY; abundance: .; d_gene: TRBD2; v_gene: TRBV9; j_gene: TRBJ2-7
CDR3aa: ASSPPDRYGYT; abundance: .; d_gene: .; v_gene: TRBV6-5; j_gene: TRBJ1-2
CDR3aa: ASSQESGSYNEQF; abundance: .; d_gene: .; v_gene: TRBV4-1; j_gene: TRBJ2-1
CDR3aa: ASSHLIPRQGGHGYT; abundance: .; d_gene: TRBD1; v_gene: TRBV4-1; j_gene: TRBJ1-2
CDR3aa: ASLLYTGGSYGYT; abundance: .; d_gene: TRBD1; v_gene: TRBV28; j_gene: TRBJ1-2
CDR3aa: ASSFPSLADTQY; abundance: .; d_gene: .; v_gene: TRBV5-1; j_gene: TRBJ2-3
CDR3aa: ASSSGLNTEAF; abundance: .; d_gene: .; v_gene: TRBV5-6; j_gene: TRBJ1-1
CDR3aa: ASSEQGRGYT; abundance: .; d_gene: .; v_gene: TRBV19; j_gene: TRBJ1-2
CDR3aa: ASSSLKAYTYGYT; abundance: .; d_gene: .; v_gene: TRBV19; j_gene: TRBJ1-2
CDR3aa: ASSPAGLAGTDTQY; abundance: .; d_gene: TRBD2; v_gene: TRBV7-6; j_gene: TRBJ2-3
CDR3aa: ASSRGGTNNEKLF; abundance: .; d_gene: .; v_gene: TRBV9; j_gene: TRBJ1-4
CDR3aa: ASSIYFGTGDQPQH; abundance: .; d_gene: TRBD1; v_gene: TRBV2; j_gene: TRBJ1-5
CDR3aa: ASSLPVLQGAETQY; abundance: .; d_gene: TRBD1; v_gene: TRBV5-1; j_gene: TRBJ2-5
CDR3aa: SVEMGALYGYT; abundance: .; d_gene: .; v_gene: TRBV29-1; j_gene: TRBJ1-2
CDR3aa: ASSFVGGLVAF; abundance: .; d_gene: .; v_gene: TRBV12-3/TRBV12-4; j_gene: TRBJ1-1
CDR3aa: ASSHRDPEGEQF; abundance: .; d_gene: .; v_gene: TRBV6-5; j_gene: TRBJ2-1
CDR3aa: AISAGTRALSGNTIY; abundance: .; d_gene: .; v_gene: TRBV10-3; j_gene: TRBJ1-3